A single sample is the source of the 14 T cell receptor beta chains below, sequenced in a study of T cell changes during pregnancy in multiple sclerosis. This table comes from immunoSEQ multiplex PCR, and its TCRdb copy is limited to in-frame clones, with some not included. The table includes 100,000 or so clones, approximately 91% detected once. The material sequenced was peripheral blood, taken in the second trimester of pregnancy. The receptors come from a female donor with multiple sclerosis, enrolled in a pregnancy study.

The chain couples TRBV5-6 to TRBJ2-7; no firm D call. V was trimmed by 1 base and J by 3 bases, leaving 5 bases between them. This CDR3 has 12 amino acids. Germline V gene lookup returns CDR1 SGHDT and CDR2 YYEEEE. The CDR3 here is CASSLNNYEQYF. As DNA, the CDR3 is TGTGCCAGCAGCTTGAACAACTACGAGCAGTACTTC. Using reference TRBV5-6 and TRBJ2-7 for the parts outside the CDR3, the full variable domain is DAGVTQSPTHLIKTRGQQVTLRCSPKSGHDTVSWYQQALGQGPQFIFQYYEEEERQRGNFPDRFSGHQFPNYSSELNVNALLLGDSALYLCASSLNNYEQYFGPGTRLTVT.

The gene calls are TRBV10-3 and TRBJ2-1, with 10 bases lining up with TRBD2. Losses at the gene ends were 6 bases for V and 3 bases for J; bases not matched to a gene: 8. Germline values: CDR1 ENHRY, CDR2 SYGVKD. The CDR3 has 16 residues. The CDR3 DNA sequence: TGTGCCATCAGGGGACTAGCGACGACCTACTACAATGAGCAGTTCTTC. It encodes CAIRGLATTYYNEQFF.

The chain has TRBV11-3 and TRBJ2-3; D not resolved. CDR1 and CDR2 (germline): SGHNT, YENEEA. The CDR3 runs to 15 residues. The V end lost 1 base, the J end lost 0 bases, and 8 bases lay between the germline ends. DNA for the CDR3: TGTGCCAGCAGCTTAGCAGCCGGGAGCACAGATACGCAGTATTTT. Amino acid sequence: CASSLAAGSTDTQYF.

This clone was detected only once. V gene TRBV7-3 combines with J gene TRBJ1-1; D uncertain. The CDR3 runs to 13 residues. Germline CDR1 reads SGHTA; CDR2 reads FQGTGA. V dropped 5 bases and J dropped 3 bases, with 10 bases sitting between them. The CDR3: CASSRGGDTEAFF. The CDR3 nucleotides are TGTGCCAGCAGCCGAGGTGGCGACACTGAAGCTTTCTTT. Based on the CDR3 plus reference TRBV7-3 and TRBJ1-1, the full variable domain is GAGVSQTPSNKVTEKGKYVELRCDPISGHTALYWYRQSLGQGPEFLIYFQGTGAADDSGLPNDRFFAVRPEGSVSTLKIQRTERGDSAVYLCASSRGGDTEAFFGQGTRLTVV.

This clone was detected only a few times. The V call is TRBV30, the J call TRBJ1-2; 7 bases are shared with TRBD1. This CDR3 is 12 amino acids long. Germline V gene sequence: CDR1 GTSNPN, CDR2 SVGIG (reference sequence). The V segment lost 1 base and the J segment 7 bases; nucleotides outside the gene matches: 3. The DNA for the CDR3 is TGTGCCTGGAGTGGGGCAGGGGGTGGCTACACCTTC. Protein: CAWSGAGGGYTF.

The chain links TRBV18 to TRBJ2-7, with TRBD1 matching over 8 bases. The CDR3 covers 13 residues. Germline V gene sequence: CDR1 KGHSH, CDR2 LQKENI. V shed 6 bases and J 5 bases; nucleotides not matched to a gene: 6. CDR3 DNA: TGTGCCAGCTCGGGACAGGTGAGCGACGAGCAGTACTTC. Its translation is CASSGQVSDEQYF. Based on the CDR3 plus reference TRBV18 and TRBJ2-7, the full variable domain is NAGVMQNPRHLVRRRGQEARLRCSPMKGHSHVYWYRQLPEEGLKFMVYLQKENIIDESGMPKERFSAEFPKEGPSILRIQQVVRGDSAAYFCASSGQVSDEQYFGPGTRLTVT.

The chain links TRBV19 to TRBJ1-5; 9 bases are shared with TRBD1. The V and J ends lost 10 bases and 0 bases, in that order; junction bases with no gene match: 10. In germline, CDR1 is LNHDA, CDR2 SQIVND (reference sequence). The CDR3 runs to 16 residues. The CDR3, as DNA: TGTGCCACCGCGGACAGGGGCGGATATAGCAATCAGCCCCAGCATTTT. Translated, it gives CATADRGGYSNQPQHF. Using reference TRBV19 and TRBJ1-5 for the parts outside the CDR3, the full variable domain is DGGITQSPKYLFRKEGQNVTLSCEQNLNHDAMYWYRQDPGQGLRLIYYSQIVNDFQKGDIAEGYSVSREKKESFPLTVTSAQKNPTAFYLCATADRGGYSNQPQHFGDGTRLSIL.

This rearrangement joins TRBV11-3 to TRBJ1-1, with 7 bases matching TRBD1. The V segment lost 5 bases and the J segment 5 bases; nucleotides outside the gene matches: 5. Germline V gene data show CDR1 as SGHNT and CDR2 as YENEEA. The CDR3 consists of 13 residues. The CDR3 DNA reads as TGTGCCAGCAGCGAGGACAGGTGGACTGAAGCTTTCTTT. It is translated as CASSEDRWTEAFF.

V gene TRBV6-5 combines with J gene TRBJ2-7, with 9 bases lining up with TRBD2. Germline V gives CDR1 MNHEY, CDR2 SVGAGI. The CDR3 extends over 14 amino acids. V shed 3 bases and J 4 bases; nucleotides not matched to a gene: 4. This CDR3 reads CASSYSGRGYEQYF. In DNA, the CDR3 is TGTGCCAGCAGTTATAGCGGGAGAGGTTACGAGCAGTACTTC.

The chain carries TRBV4-2 and TRBJ2-6; D is unclear. The CDR3 spans 19 residues. Trimming left V 0 bases short and J 0 bases short, with 15 bases between. Germline V lookup: CDR1 LGHNA, CDR2 YNFKEQ. The CDR3 DNA reads TGTGCCAGCAGCCAAGATCCAGACTTAACCTACTCTGGGGCCAACGTCCTGACTTTC. This sequence encodes CASSQDPDLTYSGANVLTF.

This clone showed up just once. The chain joins TRBV4-3 to TRBJ2-7, with a tentative D call TRBD2 (6 bases). Germline V gene sequence: CDR1 LGHNA, CDR2 YSLEER. Trimming took 0 bases from V and 4 from J, leaving 7 bases between them. CDR3 length: 13 amino acids. The CDR3 coding sequence is TGCGCCAGCAGCCAAGAGGAGGGGTACGAGCAGTACTTC. This codes for CASSQEEGYEQYF.

This rearrangement joins TRBV7-2 to TRBJ2-7; 9 positions agree with TRBD1. This CDR3 has 15 amino acids. After removal of 1 base from V and 5 bases from J, the junction contained 6 bases not matched to a gene. The germline V gene has CDR1 SGHTA and CDR2 FQGNSA. The CDR3 nucleotides are TGTGCCAGCAGCTTAGATTGGGACAGGGTCAACGAGCAGTACTTC. Translated, it gives CASSLDWDRVNEQYF.

The J gene is TRBJ2-5, the V gene TRBV7-2; 8 bases line up with TRBD1. The end of the DNA is better explained by TRBJ2-7, so the J call may be wrong. This CDR3 comprises 13 residues. The V gene's germline CDR1 is SGHTA and CDR2 FQGNSA. This CDR3 is CASMQSGGHEQYF. CDR3 DNA sequence: TGTGCCAGCATGCAATCAGGGGGCCACGAGCAGTACTTC.

CDR3 sequence reads: CATSTGILTEAFF. For the CDR3, the DNA is TGTGCCACCTCGACAGGGATACTTACTGAAGCTTTCTTT. V and J are TRBV19 and TRBJ1-1, with TRBD1 matching over 7 bases. CDR1 is LNHDA and CDR2 is SQIVND in the germline V gene (reference sequence). V was pared by 10 bases and J by 5 bases, with 10 bases of the junction left unmatched. This CDR3 is built from 13 residues.